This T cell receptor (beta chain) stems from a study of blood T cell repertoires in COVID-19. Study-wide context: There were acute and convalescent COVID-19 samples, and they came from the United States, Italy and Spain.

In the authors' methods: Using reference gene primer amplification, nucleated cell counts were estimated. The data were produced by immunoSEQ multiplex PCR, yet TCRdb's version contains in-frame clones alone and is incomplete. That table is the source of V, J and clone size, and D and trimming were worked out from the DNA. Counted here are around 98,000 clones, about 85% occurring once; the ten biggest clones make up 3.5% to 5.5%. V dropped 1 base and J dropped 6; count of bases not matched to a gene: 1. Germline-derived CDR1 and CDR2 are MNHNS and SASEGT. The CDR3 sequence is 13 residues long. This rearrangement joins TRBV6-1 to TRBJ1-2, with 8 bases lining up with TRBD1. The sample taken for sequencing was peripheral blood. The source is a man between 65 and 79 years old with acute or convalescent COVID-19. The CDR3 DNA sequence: TGTGCCAGCAGTGAAGACAGGGGGAATGGCTACACCTTC. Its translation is CASSEDRGNGYTF.